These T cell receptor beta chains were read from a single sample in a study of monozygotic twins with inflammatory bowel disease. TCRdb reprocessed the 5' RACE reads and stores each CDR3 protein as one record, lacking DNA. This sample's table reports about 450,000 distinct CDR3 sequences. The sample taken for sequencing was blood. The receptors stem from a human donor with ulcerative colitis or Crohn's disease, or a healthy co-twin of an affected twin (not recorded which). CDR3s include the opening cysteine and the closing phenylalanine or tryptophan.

CDR3 protein: CACGESSYNEQFF
V gene: TRBV30
J gene: TRBJ2-1
CDR3 length: 13

CDR3 protein: CASSSRTGETQYF
V gene: TRBV5-1
J gene: TRBJ2-5
CDR3 length: 13

CDR3 protein: CASSPQDYEQYF
V gene: TRBV18
J gene: TRBJ2-7
CDR3 length: 12

CDR3 protein: CASSLQGGWGNEQFF
V gene: TRBV5-6
J gene: TRBJ2-1
CDR3 length: 15

CDR3 protein: CASSSGNSNQPQHF
V gene: TRBV6-6
J gene: TRBJ1-5
CDR3 length: 14

CDR3 protein: CASSLELYTDTQYF
V gene: TRBV5-1
J gene: TRBJ2-3
CDR3 length: 14

CDR3 protein: CASSLGTSGTSGGAPYF
V gene: TRBV5-1
J gene: TRBJ2-5
CDR3 length: 17

CDR3 protein: CASTPGLEEETQYF
V gene: TRBV7-2
J gene: TRBJ2-5
CDR3 length: 14

CDR3 protein: CASSATGVLYTEAFF
V gene: TRBV5-1
J gene: TRBJ1-1
CDR3 length: 15

CDR3 protein: CASSNRGSETQYF
V gene: TRBV27
J gene: TRBJ2-5
CDR3 length: 13

CDR3 protein: CASSESYALTASGNTIYF
V gene: TRBV10-2
J gene: TRBJ1-3
CDR3 length: 18

CDR3 protein: CSVLIATGELFF
V gene: TRBV29-1
J gene: TRBJ2-2
CDR3 length: 12

CDR3 protein: CASSVSRDRLNYGYTF
V gene: TRBV25-1
J gene: TRBJ1-2
CDR3 length: 16

CDR3 protein: CASSFFAGFTMGTEAFF
V gene: TRBV6-2/TRBV6-3
J gene: TRBJ1-1
CDR3 length: 17

CDR3 protein: CASSETPRGNGYTF
V gene: TRBV10-2
J gene: TRBJ1-2
CDR3 length: 14

CDR3 protein: CASSFRTAGVGNQPQHF
V gene: TRBV7-2
J gene: TRBJ1-5
CDR3 length: 17

CDR3 protein: CASSLGGGAYSGANVLTF
V gene: TRBV5-1
J gene: TRBJ2-6
CDR3 length: 18

CDR3 protein: CASSKSPEANYGYTF
V gene: TRBV7-2
J gene: TRBJ1-2
CDR3 length: 15

CDR3 protein: CASSFSKFSSGNTIYF
V gene: TRBV28
J gene: TRBJ1-3
CDR3 length: 16

CDR3 protein: CSAQTPPPRQETQYF
V gene: TRBV20-1
J gene: TRBJ2-5
CDR3 length: 15

CDR3 protein: CASSMDEGRPQHF
V gene: TRBV19
J gene: TRBJ1-5
CDR3 length: 13

CDR3 protein: CASSSRQGGQFF
V gene: TRBV7-8
J gene: TRBJ2-1
CDR3 length: 12

CDR3 protein: CASSSCRRVRNQPQHF
V gene: TRBV7-6
J gene: TRBJ1-5
CDR3 length: 16

CDR3 protein: CASSSSVGGISYEQYF
V gene: TRBV7-8
J gene: TRBJ2-7
CDR3 length: 16

CDR3 protein: CASTSGQGLNQPQHF
V gene: TRBV19
J gene: TRBJ1-5
CDR3 length: 15

CDR3 protein: CASSLNSNEQYF
V gene: TRBV7-9
J gene: TRBJ2-7
CDR3 length: 12

CDR3 protein: CASSWPGRDRETQYF
V gene: TRBV12-3/TRBV12-4
J gene: TRBJ2-5
CDR3 length: 15

CDR3 protein: CAWSVLSGSYEQYF
V gene: TRBV30
J gene: TRBJ2-7
CDR3 length: 14

CDR3 protein: CASSLGDPFYEQYF
V gene: TRBV5-1
J gene: TRBJ2-7
CDR3 length: 14

CDR3 protein: CASSLYGTDEETQYF
V gene: TRBV27
J gene: TRBJ2-5
CDR3 length: 15

CDR3 protein: CASSQVSGGVTGELFF
V gene: TRBV4-2
J gene: TRBJ2-2
CDR3 length: 16

CDR3 protein: CASRTGDRYTDTQYF
V gene: TRBV11-2
J gene: TRBJ2-3
CDR3 length: 15

CDR3 protein: CASSLQGKTQYF
V gene: TRBV7-8
J gene: TRBJ2-5
CDR3 length: 12

CDR3 protein: CASRGQGSFTDTQYF
V gene: TRBV28
J gene: TRBJ2-3
CDR3 length: 15

CDR3 protein: CASSRQSSSYNSPLHF
V gene: TRBV18
J gene: TRBJ1-6
CDR3 length: 16

CDR3 protein: CASSLGEAGDQDTQYF
V gene: TRBV3-1
J gene: TRBJ2-3
CDR3 length: 16

CDR3 protein: CASSPGAGEQYF
V gene: TRBV5-5
J gene: TRBJ2-7
CDR3 length: 12

CDR3 protein: CASSYSYQGARVEAFF
V gene: TRBV6-5
J gene: TRBJ1-1
CDR3 length: 16

CDR3 protein: CSAPLRPTGRTDTQYF
V gene: TRBV20-1
J gene: TRBJ2-3
CDR3 length: 16

CDR3 protein: CSVGEGVDYGYTF
V gene: TRBV29-1
J gene: TRBJ1-2
CDR3 length: 13

CDR3 protein: CASSLEASAEQYF
V gene: TRBV5-1
J gene: TRBJ2-7
CDR3 length: 13

CDR3 protein: CSSHRVGNEQFF
V gene: TRBV20-1
J gene: TRBJ2-1
CDR3 length: 12

CDR3 protein: CSALWRLAGGDTQYF
V gene: TRBV20-1
J gene: TRBJ2-3
CDR3 length: 15

CDR3 protein: CASSFWTGQNTEAFF
V gene: TRBV5-6
J gene: TRBJ1-1
CDR3 length: 15

CDR3 protein: CASRSGGTSGQDEQFF
V gene: TRBV5-1
J gene: TRBJ2-1
CDR3 length: 16

CDR3 protein: CATSDLRGSYNSPLHF
V gene: TRBV24-1
J gene: TRBJ1-6
CDR3 length: 16

CDR3 protein: CAWTDTPGDNEQFF
V gene: TRBV30
J gene: TRBJ2-1
CDR3 length: 14

CDR3 protein: CATSDSGIPNNEQFF
V gene: TRBV24-1
J gene: TRBJ2-1
CDR3 length: 15

CDR3 protein: CASTGSQGNQPQHF
V gene: TRBV12-3/TRBV12-4
J gene: TRBJ1-5
CDR3 length: 14